The 5 T cell receptor beta chains given below trace back to one sample, sequenced in a study of shared clonotypes between healthy human individuals. Terminally differentiated effector memory CD45RA+ cells were left out of the naive CD8 fraction, which was CD45RO-negative and positively selected for CCR7. Generated by immunoSEQ multiplex PCR, the TCRdb table keeps only in-frame clones and is missing some. The sample holds 2 million or so clones; approximately 95% are singletons and the top ten take more than 0.95%. Specimen: naive CD8+ T cells sorted from blood. The receptors were gathered from a young man in good health.

This chain links TRBV19 with TRBJ1-5; weak D call: TRBD1 (5 bases). V lost 6 bases and J 0 bases, leaving 12 bases between the germline ends. The CDR3 loop spans 15 amino acids. Germline V gene lookup returns CDR1 LNHDA and CDR2 SQIVND (reference sequence). CDR3 in amino acids: CASRMGGYSNQPQHF. CDR3 nucleotide sequence: TGTGCCAGTAGGATGGGGGGATATAGCAATCAGCCCCAGCATTTT.

This clone showed up many times. The chain uses TRBV18 and TRBJ1-1; 7 nucleotides agree with TRBD1. This CDR3 is built from 15 residues. With 6 bases clipped from V and 0 bases from J, the junction kept 7 bases outside the gene matches. The germline V gene encodes CDR1 KGHSH and CDR2 LQKENI. This CDR3 reads CASSVRGQMNTEAFF. For the CDR3, the DNA is TGTGCCAGCTCCGTAAGGGGGCAGATGAACACTGAAGCTTTCTTT. The full variable domain, in which reference TRBV18 and TRBJ1-1 provide the parts outside the CDR3, is NAGVMQNPRHLVRRRGQEARLRCSPMKGHSHVYWYRQLPEEGLKFMVYLQKENIIDESGMPKERFSAEFPKEGPSILRIQQVVRGDSAAYFCASSVRGQMNTEAFFGQGTRLTVV.

The V call is TRBV27, the J call TRBJ2-7; 9 positions agree with TRBD1. Germline-derived CDR1 and CDR2 are MNHEY and SMNVEV (reference sequence). The CDR3 is 15 amino acids. The ends lost 5 bases at V and 6 bases at J; junction bases unmatched: 11. CDR3 nucleotide sequence: TGTGCCAGCAGTACTACGGGGACAGGGATTCCCGAGCAGTACTTC. Its protein is CASSTTGTGIPEQYF.

The chain has TRBV5-5 and TRBJ1-2; no clear D gene. The CDR3 is 14 amino acids. Trimming left V 0 bases short and J 7 bases short, with 13 bases between. Germline CDR1 SGHKS, CDR2 YYEKEE (reference sequence). The DNA for the CDR3 is TGTGCCAGCAGCTTGGACCCCGACTTAGGTGGCTACACCTTC. This translates into CASSLDPDLGGYTF.

The J gene is TRBJ2-3, the V gene TRBV29-1; 7 bases line up with TRBD2. The CDR3 sequence is 14 residues long. Germline V lookup: CDR1 SQVTM, CDR2 ANQGSEA. V shed 2 bases and J 0 bases; nucleotides not matched to a gene: 2. The CDR3 region is CSVEWRESTDTQYF. The CDR3, as DNA: TGCAGCGTTGAATGGCGGGAGAGCACAGATACGCAGTATTTT.